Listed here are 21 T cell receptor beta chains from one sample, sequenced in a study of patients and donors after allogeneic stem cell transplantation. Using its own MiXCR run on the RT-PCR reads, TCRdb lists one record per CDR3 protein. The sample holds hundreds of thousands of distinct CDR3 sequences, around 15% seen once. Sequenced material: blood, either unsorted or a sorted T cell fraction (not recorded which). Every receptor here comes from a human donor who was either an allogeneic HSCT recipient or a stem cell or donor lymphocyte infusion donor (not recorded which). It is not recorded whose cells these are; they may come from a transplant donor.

Written as DNA, the CDR3 is TGTGCCAGCAGCTTGGCCAGGACTAGCGGCCAAGAGACCCAGTACTTC. Encoded protein: CASSLARTSGQETQYF. This sequence joins TRBV5-8 and TRBJ2-5; TRBD2 aligns across 10 bases. CDR3 length equals 16 residues. The germline V gene has CDR1 SGHTS and CDR2 YDEGEE. J lost 1 base, V lost 0 bases, and 3 bases had no gene match.

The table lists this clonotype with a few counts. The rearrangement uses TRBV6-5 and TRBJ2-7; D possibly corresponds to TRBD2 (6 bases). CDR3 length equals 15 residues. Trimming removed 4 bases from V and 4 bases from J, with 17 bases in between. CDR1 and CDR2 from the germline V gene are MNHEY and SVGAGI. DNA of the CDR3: TGTGCCAGCAGTTCTAGTGGAGGGGTTTTGTACGAGCAGTACTTC. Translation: CASSSSGGVLYEQYF.

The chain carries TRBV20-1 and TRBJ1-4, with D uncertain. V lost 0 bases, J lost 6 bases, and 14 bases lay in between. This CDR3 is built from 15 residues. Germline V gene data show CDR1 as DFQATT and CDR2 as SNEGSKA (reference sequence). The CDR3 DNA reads TGCAGTGCTAGAGATCGAAGGCAGTCCTATGAAAAACTGTTTTTT. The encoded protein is CSARDRRQSYEKLFF.

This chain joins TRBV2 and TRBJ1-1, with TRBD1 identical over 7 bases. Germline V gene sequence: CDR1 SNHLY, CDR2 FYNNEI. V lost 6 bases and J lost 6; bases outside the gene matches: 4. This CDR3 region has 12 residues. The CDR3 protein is CASSYDRAEAFF. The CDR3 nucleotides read TGTGCCAGCAGCTACGACAGGGCTGAAGCTTTCTTT.

The CDR3: CASSLNGFSSYEQYF. In nucleotides, the CDR3 is TGTGCCAGCAGCTTGAACGGGTTTTCCTCCTACGAGCAGTACTTC. The V call is TRBV5-6, the J call TRBJ2-7; D is unresolved. Looked up from germline, CDR1 is SGHDT and CDR2 is YYEEEE. V gave up 1 base and J gave up 0 bases, with 11 bases separating them. This CDR3 contains 15 residues.

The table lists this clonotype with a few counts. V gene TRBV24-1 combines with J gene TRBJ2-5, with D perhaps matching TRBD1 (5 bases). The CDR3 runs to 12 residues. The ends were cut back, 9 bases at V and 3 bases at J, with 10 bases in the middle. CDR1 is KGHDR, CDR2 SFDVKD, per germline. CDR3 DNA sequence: TGTGCCACCGCGGAAGGGGAAGAGACCCAGTACTTC. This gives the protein CATAEGEETQYF.

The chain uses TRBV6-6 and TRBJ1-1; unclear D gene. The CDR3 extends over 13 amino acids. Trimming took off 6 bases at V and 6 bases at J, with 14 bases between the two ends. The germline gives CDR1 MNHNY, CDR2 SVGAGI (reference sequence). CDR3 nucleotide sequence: TGTGCCAGCAGCCCTACGCGGGCATCTGAAGCTTTCTTT. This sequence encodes CASSPTRASEAFF.

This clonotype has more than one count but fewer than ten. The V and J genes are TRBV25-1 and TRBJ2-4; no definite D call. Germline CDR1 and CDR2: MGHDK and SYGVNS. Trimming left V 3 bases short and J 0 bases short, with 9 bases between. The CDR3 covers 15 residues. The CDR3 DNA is TGTGCCAGCAGTGAGGCCAGCCTAGCCAAAAACATTCAGTACTTC. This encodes CASSEASLAKNIQYF. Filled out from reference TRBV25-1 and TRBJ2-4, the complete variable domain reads EADIYQTPRYLVIGTGKKITLECSQTMGHDKMYWYQQDPGMELHLIHYSYGVNSTEKGDLSSESTVSRIRTEHFPLTLESARPSHTSQYLCASSEASLAKNIQYFGAGTRLSVL.

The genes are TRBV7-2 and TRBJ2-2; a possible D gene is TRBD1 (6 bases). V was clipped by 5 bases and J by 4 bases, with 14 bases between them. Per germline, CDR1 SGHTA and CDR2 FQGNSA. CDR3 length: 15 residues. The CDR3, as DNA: TGTGCCAGCAGCCTAACAGGGAAGGGCACCGGGGAGCTGTTTTTT. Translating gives CASSLTGKGTGELFF.

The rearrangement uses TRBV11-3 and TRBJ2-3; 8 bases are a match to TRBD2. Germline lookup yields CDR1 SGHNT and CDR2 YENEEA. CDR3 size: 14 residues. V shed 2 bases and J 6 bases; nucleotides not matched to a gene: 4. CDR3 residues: CASSLRVAGDTQYF. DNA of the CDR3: TGTGCCAGCAGCTTACGGGTAGCGGGGGATACGCAGTATTTT.

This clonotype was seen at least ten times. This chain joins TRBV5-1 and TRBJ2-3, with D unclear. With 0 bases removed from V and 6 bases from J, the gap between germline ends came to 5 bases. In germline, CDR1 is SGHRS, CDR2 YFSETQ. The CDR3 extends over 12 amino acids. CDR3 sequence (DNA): TGCGCCAGCAGCTTGGATCGCGATACGCAGTATTTT. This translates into CASSLDRDTQYF.

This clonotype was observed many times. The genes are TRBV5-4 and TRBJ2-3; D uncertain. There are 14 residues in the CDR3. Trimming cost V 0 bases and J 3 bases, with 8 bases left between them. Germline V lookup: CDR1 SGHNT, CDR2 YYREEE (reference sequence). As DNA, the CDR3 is TGTGCCAGCAGCTTGGTTGGTAGAACAGATACGCAGTATTTT. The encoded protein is CASSLVGRTDTQYF.

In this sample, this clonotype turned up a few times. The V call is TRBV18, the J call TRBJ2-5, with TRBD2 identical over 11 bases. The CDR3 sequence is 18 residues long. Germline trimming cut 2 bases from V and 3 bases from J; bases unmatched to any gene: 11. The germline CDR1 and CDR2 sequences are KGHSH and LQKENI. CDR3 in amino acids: CASSPNGALTSGEETQYF. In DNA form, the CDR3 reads TGTGCCAGCTCACCAAACGGGGCCCTGACTAGCGGGGAAGAGACCCAGTACTTC.

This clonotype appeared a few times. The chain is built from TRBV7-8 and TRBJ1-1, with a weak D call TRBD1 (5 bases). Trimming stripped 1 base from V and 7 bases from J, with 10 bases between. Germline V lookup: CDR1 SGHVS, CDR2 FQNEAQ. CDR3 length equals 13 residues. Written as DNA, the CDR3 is TGTGCCAGCAGCTTAGATAGAGGGGTTGAAGCTTTCTTT. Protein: CASSLDRGVEAFF. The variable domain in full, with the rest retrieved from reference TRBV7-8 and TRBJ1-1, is GAGVSQSPRYKVAKRGQDVALRCDPISGHVSLFWYQQALGQGPEFLTYFQNEAQLDKSGLPSDRFFAERPEGSVSTLKIQRTQQEDSAVYLCASSLDRGVEAFFGQGTRLTVV.

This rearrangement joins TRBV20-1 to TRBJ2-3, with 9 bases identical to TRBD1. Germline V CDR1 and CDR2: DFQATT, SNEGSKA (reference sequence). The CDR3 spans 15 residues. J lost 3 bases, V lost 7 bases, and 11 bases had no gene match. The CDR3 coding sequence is TGCAGTGTGATGATACAGGGGGCTCTTACAGATACGCAGTATTTT. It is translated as CSVMIQGALTDTQYF.

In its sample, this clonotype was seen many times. Here the CDR3 reads CASSYMGAGDEQYF. The CDR3 DNA follows: TGCGCCAGCAGCTATATGGGAGCGGGGGACGAGCAGTACTTC. V gene TRBV5-1 combines with J gene TRBJ2-7, with 8 bases lining up with TRBD2. Germline lookup yields CDR1 SGHRS and CDR2 YFSETQ. The J segment lost 5 bases and the V segment lost 3 bases, leaving 7 bases of the junction unmatched. CDR3 length: 14 residues.

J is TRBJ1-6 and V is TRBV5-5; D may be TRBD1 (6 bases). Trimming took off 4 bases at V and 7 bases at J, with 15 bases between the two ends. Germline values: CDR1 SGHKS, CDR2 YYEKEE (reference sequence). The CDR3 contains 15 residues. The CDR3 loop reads CASSGPRGTNSPLHF. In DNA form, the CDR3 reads TGTGCCAGCAGCGGACCCAGGGGAACGAATTCACCCCTCCACTTT.

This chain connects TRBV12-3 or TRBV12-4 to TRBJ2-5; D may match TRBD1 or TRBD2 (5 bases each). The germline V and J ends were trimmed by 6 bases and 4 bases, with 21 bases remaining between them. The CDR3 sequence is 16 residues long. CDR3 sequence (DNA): TGTGCCAGCAGCCTTTCAGGACTCTTGAGGGGAGAGACCCAGTACTTC. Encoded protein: CASSLSGLLRGETQYF.

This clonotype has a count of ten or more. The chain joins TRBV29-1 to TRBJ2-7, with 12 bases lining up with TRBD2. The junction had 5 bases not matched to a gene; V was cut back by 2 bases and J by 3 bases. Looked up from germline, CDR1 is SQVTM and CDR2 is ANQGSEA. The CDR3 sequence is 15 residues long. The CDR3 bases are TGCAGCGTTGAACTAGCGGGAGGGATCTTCTACGAGCAGTACTTC. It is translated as CSVELAGGIFYEQYF.

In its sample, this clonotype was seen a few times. The CDR3 DNA reads as TGTGCCACCAGCAGAGATAGCGGCTACACCTTC. This sequence encodes CATSRDSGYTF. The chain couples TRBV15 to TRBJ1-2, with D hard to call. Germline V lookup: CDR1 LNHNV, CDR2 YYDKDF (reference sequence). The CDR3 loop spans 11 amino acids. Between the trimmed V and J ends, which lost 0 bases and 8 bases, there was a span of 4 bases.

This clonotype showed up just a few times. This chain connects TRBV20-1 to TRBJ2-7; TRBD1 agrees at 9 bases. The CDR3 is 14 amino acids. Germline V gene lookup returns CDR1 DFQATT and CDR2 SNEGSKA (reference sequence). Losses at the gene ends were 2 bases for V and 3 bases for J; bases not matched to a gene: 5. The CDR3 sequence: CSARRTGVYYEQYF. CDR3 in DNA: TGCAGTGCTAGACGGACAGGGGTATACTACGAGCAGTACTTC.